The sequence of this T cell receptor (beta chain) was determined in a study of cytomegalovirus exposure and HLA in healthy donors. CDR3 length: 11 amino acids. Germline loops: CDR1 SGHTA, CDR2 FQGNSA. The germline V and J ends were trimmed by 5 bases and 9 bases, with 10 bases remaining between them. The PCR had 60 Vbeta and 13 Jbeta primers. Generated by immunoSEQ multiplex PCR, the TCRdb table keeps only in-frame clones and is missing some. This sample carries about 120,000 clones, with 3.7% going to the ten biggest clones. Despite likely unrecorded immune exposures, the donors were nominally healthy at the time of sampling.

The sequenced sample was PBMCs. The gene calls are TRBV7-2 and TRBJ1-1, with D possibly matching TRBD1 (5 bases). The source of this sequence is a man between 25 and 39 years old in good health and CMV-seronegative. The chain's CDR3 is CASSALGQAFF. The CDR3 coding sequence is TGTGCCAGCAGCGCCTTGGGGCAAGCTTTCTTT.